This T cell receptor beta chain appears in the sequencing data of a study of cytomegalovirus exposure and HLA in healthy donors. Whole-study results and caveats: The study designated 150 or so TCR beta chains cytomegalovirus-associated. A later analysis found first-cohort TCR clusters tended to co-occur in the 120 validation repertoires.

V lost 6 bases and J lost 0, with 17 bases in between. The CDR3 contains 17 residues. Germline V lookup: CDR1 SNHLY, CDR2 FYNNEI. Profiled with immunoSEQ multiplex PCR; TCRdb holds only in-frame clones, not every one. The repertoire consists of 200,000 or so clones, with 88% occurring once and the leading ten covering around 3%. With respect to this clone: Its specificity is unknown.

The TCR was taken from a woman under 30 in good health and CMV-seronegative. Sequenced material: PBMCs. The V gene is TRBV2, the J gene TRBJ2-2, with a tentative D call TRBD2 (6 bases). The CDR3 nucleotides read TGTGCCAGCAGCCCGAACGGAGCTAGCGCGAACACCGGGGAGCTGTTTTTT. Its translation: CASSPNGASANTGELFF. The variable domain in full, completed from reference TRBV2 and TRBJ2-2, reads EPEVTQTPSHQVTQMGQEVILRCVPISNHLYFYWYRQILGQKVEFLVSFYNNEISEKSEIFDDQFSVERPDGSNFTLKIRSTKLEDSAMYFCASSPNGASANTGELFFGEGSRLTVL.